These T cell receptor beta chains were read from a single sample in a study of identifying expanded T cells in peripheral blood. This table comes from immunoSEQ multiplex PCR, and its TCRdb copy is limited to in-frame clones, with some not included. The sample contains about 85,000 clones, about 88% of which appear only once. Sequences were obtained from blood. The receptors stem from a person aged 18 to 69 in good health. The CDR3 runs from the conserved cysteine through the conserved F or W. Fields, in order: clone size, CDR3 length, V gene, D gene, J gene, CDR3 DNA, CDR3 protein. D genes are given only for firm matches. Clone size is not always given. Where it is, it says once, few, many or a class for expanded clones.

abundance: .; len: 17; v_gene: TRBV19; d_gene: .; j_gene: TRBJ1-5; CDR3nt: TGTGCCAGTAGTATGTCAGGGATGAATATCGGCAATCAGCCCCAGCATTTT; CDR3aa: CASSMSGMNIGNQPQHF
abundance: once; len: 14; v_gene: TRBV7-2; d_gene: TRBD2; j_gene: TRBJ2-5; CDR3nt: TGTGCCAGCAGCCCCCCTAGCGGGAGAGAGACCCAGTACTTC; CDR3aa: CASSPPSGRETQYF
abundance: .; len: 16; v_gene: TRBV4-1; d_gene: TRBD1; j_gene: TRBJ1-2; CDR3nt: TGCGCCAGCAGCCAAGAGGCACAGGGGGCACGGTATGGCTACACCTTC; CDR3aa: CASSQEAQGARYGYTF
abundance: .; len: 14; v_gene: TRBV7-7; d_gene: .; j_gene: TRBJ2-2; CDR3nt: TGTGCCAGCAGCTCAGCGATGAACACCGGGGAGCTGTTTTTT; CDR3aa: CASSSAMNTGELFF
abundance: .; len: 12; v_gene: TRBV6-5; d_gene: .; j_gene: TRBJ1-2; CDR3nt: TGTGCCAGCAGCCCTGGGGTCCATGGCTACACCTTC; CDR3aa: CASSPGVHGYTF
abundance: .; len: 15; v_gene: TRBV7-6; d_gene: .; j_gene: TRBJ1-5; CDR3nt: TGTGCCAGCAGCTTAGCTATAGGGCCCGATCAGCCCCAGCATTTT; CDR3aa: CASSLAIGPDQPQHF
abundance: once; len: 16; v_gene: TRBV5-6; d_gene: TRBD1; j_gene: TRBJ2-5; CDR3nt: TGTGCCACCACCAAGGACAGGGGATTAGTAGGAGAGACCCAGTACTTC; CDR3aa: CATTKDRGLVGETQYF
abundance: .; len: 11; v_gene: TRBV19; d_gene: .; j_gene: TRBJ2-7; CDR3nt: TGTGCCAGTAGTGCCCCCTACGAGCAGTACTTC; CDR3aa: CASSAPYEQYF
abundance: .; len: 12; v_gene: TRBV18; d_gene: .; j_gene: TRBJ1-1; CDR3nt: TGTGCCAGCTCACCCCCCGGACGGGAAGCTTTCTTT; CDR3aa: CASSPPGREAFF
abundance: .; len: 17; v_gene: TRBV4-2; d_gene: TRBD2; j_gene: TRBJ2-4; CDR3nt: TGTGCCAGCAGCCAAGGGGTAGCGGGACTAGCCAAAAACATTCAGTACTTC; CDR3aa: CASSQGVAGLAKNIQYF
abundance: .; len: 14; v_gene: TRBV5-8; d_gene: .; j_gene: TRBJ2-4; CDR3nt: TGTGCCAGCAGCTTTGGAACAGGGAAAAACATTCAGTACTTC; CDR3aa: CASSFGTGKNIQYF
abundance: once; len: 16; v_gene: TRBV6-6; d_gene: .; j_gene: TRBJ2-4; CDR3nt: TGTGCCAGCAGTTACCCTACCATAACCGGGGGAAACATTCAGTACTTC; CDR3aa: CASSYPTITGGNIQYF
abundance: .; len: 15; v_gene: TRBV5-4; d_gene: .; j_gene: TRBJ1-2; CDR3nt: TGTGCCAGCAGCGGGGGGGGGCGAGGAGTCTATGGCTACACCTTC; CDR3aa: CASSGGGRGVYGYTF
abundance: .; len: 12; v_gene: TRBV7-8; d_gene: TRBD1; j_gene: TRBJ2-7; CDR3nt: TGTGCCAACGAGGACAGGGCTGGGGAGCAGTACTTC; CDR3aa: CANEDRAGEQYF
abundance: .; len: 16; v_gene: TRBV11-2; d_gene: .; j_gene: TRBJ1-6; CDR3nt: TGTGCCAGCAGCTTAGGAGGGGGGAGGGGAGATTCACCCCTCCACTTT; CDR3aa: CASSLGGGRGDSPLHF
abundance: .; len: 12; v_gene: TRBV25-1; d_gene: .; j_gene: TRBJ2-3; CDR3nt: TGTGCCAGCAGTGAGTACACAGATACGCAGTATTTT; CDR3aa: CASSEYTDTQYF
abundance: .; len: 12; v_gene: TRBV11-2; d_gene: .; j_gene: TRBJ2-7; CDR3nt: TGTGCCAGCAGCTTATCCGACCCTGGGCTGTACTTC; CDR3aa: CASSLSDPGLYF